This T cell receptor beta chain came from a study of T cells after yellow fever vaccination. Study-wide background: Where fractions had low cell numbers, libraries were prepared from them with the SMART-Seq v4 Ultra Low Input RNA kit.

This clonotype was recorded at least ten times. What it binds is not known. UMIs and a universal primer site were added when TCR cDNA was made by 5'RACE template switching. TCRdb fed the 5' RACE reads into MiXCR, producing one record per CDR3 protein. The sample comprises hundreds of thousands of distinct CDR3 sequences, approximately 6% of which are singletons, and approximately 15% rests with the top ten. Study findings and constraints: Abundant clonotypes from the bulk population could contaminate FACS-sorted repertoires. The study found a weaker secondary response that peaked faster, day 5 versus 15.

Trimming pared 10 bases from V and 6 bases from J, leaving 16 bases between. Germline CDR1 is SGHAT and CDR2 is FQNNGV. This CDR3 is built from 13 residues. Here the sequenced sample was PBMCs, taken 5 days after the yellow fever booster vaccination. The chain is built from TRBV11-2 and TRBJ2-1; possibly TRBD2 for D (6 bases). This TCR came from a man aged 30-40 years who received the YFV17D yellow fever vaccine. The chain's CDR3 is CAIPAGGSNEQFF. The DNA for the CDR3 is TGTGCCATCCCCGCCGGAGGGAGCAATGAGCAGTTCTTC.